This T cell receptor beta chain was obtained from a study of blood T cell repertoires in COVID-19. Sequenced by immunoSEQ multiplex PCR; TCRdb stores in-frame clones only, minus some. The sample includes 100,000 to 150,000 clones, approximately 85% seen only once; the top ten take around 5%. Germline loops: CDR1 SGHRS, CDR2 YFSETQ. The CDR3 contains 15 residues. V shed 0 bases, J shed 4 bases, and the junction held 4 bases outside the gene matches. This rearrangement joins TRBV5-1 to TRBJ2-5, with TRBD1 identical over 9 bases. The TCR comes from a human donor in a cohort sampled during active COVID-19. The specimen was peripheral blood. The CDR3 nucleotides read TGCGCCAGCAGCTTGGGGGACAGGGTCGGAGAGACCCAGTACTTC. Protein sequence: CASSLGDRVGETQYF.